This passage covers 30 T cell receptor beta chains from one sample sequenced in a study of spatial heterogeneity in lung cancer. Overall study findings and caveats: Expanded intratumoral alpha and beta TCR counts tracked tumor mutation counts.

Their antigens remain unidentified. Time point in this sample: sample taken at primary tumor resection. TCRdb reprocessed the 5' RACE reads via MiXCR and lists one record per CDR3 protein. The repertoire holds around 4,000 distinct CDR3 sequences, with 4% to 5.5% as singletons. The source material was lung tumor tissue, sampled at surgery. Receptor source: a female donor with early-stage non-small cell lung cancer.

By share, this clonotype counts as medium-sized. This beta chain slipped into a library made for alpha chains as a stray read, so its size is not meaningful. The chain carries TRBV29-1 and TRBJ2-6, with unresolved D. CDR3 length: 14 residues. The germline CDR1 and CDR2 sequences are SQVTM and ANQGSEA. Trimming stripped 7 bases from V and 1 base from J, with 11 bases between. Here the CDR3 reads CSAIFRSGANVLTF. Written as DNA, the CDR3 is TGCAGCGCGATATTCCGGTCTGGGGCCAACGTCCTGACTTTC.

In its sample, this clonotype ranks as medium-sized (0.01 to 0.1%). This beta chain is off target for a library built for alpha chains, so its abundance means little. The chain's CDR3 is CASSPQGGGGIDTQYF. The DNA of the CDR3 is TGTGCCAGCAGTCCTCAGGGGGGAGGTGGAATAGATACGCAGTATTTT. The rearrangement uses TRBV27 and TRBJ2-3; D might be TRBD1 (7 bases). There are 16 residues in the CDR3. Trimming removed 5 bases from V and 5 bases from J, with 20 bases in between. The germline CDR1 and CDR2 sequences are MNHEY and SMNVEV (reference sequence).

This clonotype is deemed medium-sized. In a library made to pick up alpha chains, this beta chain is a stray read with a size that means little. The chain employs TRBV28 and TRBJ2-7, with 7 bases that match TRBD1. The V gene's germline CDR1 is MDHEN and CDR2 SYDVKM. Trimming at V came to 4 bases and at J to 7 bases, leaving 13 bases not matched to a gene. The CDR3 is 15 residues long. The CDR3, as DNA: TGTGCCAGCAGTTCCCGACAGGGTGGAGTTAGTGAGCAGTACTTC. It translates to CASSSRQGGVSEQYF.

By frequency in the sample, this clonotype is medium-sized. Since it is a stray read in a library aimed at alpha chains, this beta chain has a size that is not meaningful. The chain carries TRBV20-1 and TRBJ2-1; 7 bases agree with TRBD1. The CDR3 runs to 12 residues. Germline lookup yields CDR1 DFQATT and CDR2 SNEGSKA (reference sequence). Germline trimming cut 3 bases from V and 8 bases from J; bases unmatched to any gene: 4. The CDR3 DNA reads TGCAGTGCTAGGCGACAGGGCGATGAGCAGTTCTTC. It specifies CSARRQGDEQFF.

This clonotype was counted at least ten times. This beta chain turned up in a library designed for alpha chains; as an off-target read, its abundance says little. V usage is TRBV28 and J usage is TRBJ2-7; 8 nucleotides line up with TRBD2. The CDR3 is 16 amino acids. Germline V lookup: CDR1 MDHEN, CDR2 SYDVKM. Trimming cost V 5 bases and J 2 bases; bases outside gene matches: 11. CDR3 loop: CASSPPNGRDAYEQYF. CDR3 nucleotides: TGTGCCAGCAGTCCCCCGAACGGGAGGGACGCCTACGAGCAGTACTTC.

In regard to this clonotype: In a library made to pick up alpha chains, this beta chain is a stray read with a size that means little. The chain links TRBV30 to TRBJ1-2; 11 bases line up with TRBD1. The germline CDR1 and CDR2 sequences are GTSNPN and SVGIG (reference sequence). The V gene end was trimmed by 2 bases and the J gene end by 4 bases; junction bases not matched to a gene: 6. The CDR3 extends over 15 amino acids. CDR3 amino acids: CAWSLLGTGGYGYTF. CDR3 coding DNA: TGTGCCTGGAGTCTCCTCGGGACAGGGGGCTATGGCTACACCTTC.

Sample share makes this clonotype medium-sized. This beta chain is a stray sequence in a library constructed for alpha chains; its clone size is not meaningful. The chain couples TRBV2 to TRBJ2-3, with a tentative D call TRBD1 (5 bases). The CDR3 consists of 12 residues. Germline-derived CDR1 and CDR2 are SNHLY and FYNNEI. Trimming stripped 6 bases from V and 6 bases from J, with 10 bases between. The CDR3 DNA follows: TGTGCCAGCAGAGGGGTTAGGGATACGCAGTATTTT. It encodes CASRGVRDTQYF.

In this sample, this clonotype is medium-sized. Because the library targeted alpha chains, this beta chain is an off-target read whose size means little. The rearrangement links TRBV6-5 to TRBJ2-6; no firm D call. V was pared by 0 bases and J by 2 bases, with 8 bases between. The V gene's germline CDR1 is MNHEY and CDR2 SVGAGI. The CDR3 has 16 amino acids. The CDR3 region has the DNA TGTGCCAGCAGTTACTCGACGGGTACTGGGGCCAACGTCCTGACTTTC. Amino acids: CASSYSTGTGANVLTF.

This clonotype is classed as medium-sized (0.01 to 0.1%). The size of this beta chain means little, since it is a stray read in a library made for alpha chains. The J gene is TRBJ2-3, the V gene TRBV5-4; possible D gene TRBD2, 6 bases. This CDR3 has 13 amino acids. Looked up from germline, CDR1 is SGHNT and CDR2 is YYREEE (reference sequence). The V and J ends lost 0 bases and 13 bases respectively, with 15 bases between them. The DNA of the CDR3 is TGTGCCAGCAGCTTGGTTGAGAGCGGGCAGGAGTATTTT. Its protein product is CASSLVESGQEYF.

This clonotype was picked up a small number of times. A library made for alpha chains picked up this beta chain off target, so its size means little. CDR3: CAWSVGYGYTF. In DNA form, the CDR3 reads TGTGCCTGGAGTGTAGGCTATGGCTACACCTTC. This chain links TRBV30 with TRBJ1-2; D is undetermined. The CDR3 has 11 amino acids. The V and J ends lost 0 bases and 4 bases respectively, with 3 bases between them. From germline, CDR1 is GTSNPN and CDR2 SVGIG (reference sequence).

This clonotype is medium-sized. Being off target in a library aimed at alpha chains, this beta chain has a size of little meaning. The V and J genes are TRBV5-1 and TRBJ2-7; D perhaps matches TRBD2 (5 bases). Trimming removed 6 bases from V and 3 bases from J, with 16 bases in between. The CDR3 sequence is 14 residues long. CDR1 and CDR2 from the germline V gene are SGHRS and YFSETQ. For the CDR3, the DNA is TGCGCCAGCACCTCAACTCCGGGGAACTACGAGCAGTACTTC. It encodes CASTSTPGNYEQYF.

This clonotype was counted many times. This beta chain represents an off-target read in a library built for alpha chains; its size is of limited meaning. The chain carries TRBV5-1 and TRBJ2-5; D might be TRBD2 (5 bases). From germline, CDR1 is SGHRS and CDR2 YFSETQ. This CDR3 spans 13 amino acids. V was clipped by 5 bases and J by 5 bases, with 13 bases between them. CDR3 region: CASSTGSWETQYF. Here the CDR3 DNA reads TGCGCCAGCAGTACGGGATCCTGGGAGACCCAGTACTTC.

Only a few counts were recorded for this clonotype. This beta chain appears as a stray read in a library generated for alpha chains; its size is not informative. The V and J genes are TRBV11-2 and TRBJ2-5; possibly TRBD1 or TRBD2 for D (5 bases each). CDR1 is SGHAT, CDR2 FQNNGV, per germline. The V end lost 5 bases, the J end lost 1 base, and 11 bases lay between the germline ends. The CDR3 covers 14 residues. CDR3 bases: TGTGCCAGCAGCCCCCGGGGCCGCCAAGAGACCCAGTACTTC. Amino acid sequence: CASSPRGRQETQYF.

This clonotype is labeled as medium-sized. This beta chain slipped into a library made for alpha chains as a stray read, so its size is not meaningful. The chain recombines TRBV6-6 with TRBJ1-5; D is ambiguous. The germline V and J ends were trimmed by 9 bases and 1 base, with 13 bases remaining between them. The length of the CDR3 is 14 residues. CDR1 and CDR2 from the germline V gene are MNHNY and SVGAGI (reference sequence). The CDR3 protein is CASEWVPSNQPQHF. The CDR3 DNA reads as TGTGCCAGTGAATGGGTACCGAGCAATCAGCCCCAGCATTTT.

This clonotype was observed a few times. Because this beta chain is a stray read in a library intended to capture alpha chains, its abundance should not be given much weight. The V call is TRBV12-3 or TRBV12-4, the J call TRBJ1-5; D is unresolved. The length of the CDR3 is 16 residues. The V end lost 5 bases, the J end lost 0 bases, and 14 bases lay between the germline ends. Written as DNA, the CDR3 is TGTGCCAGCAGTGCTAACGCGGGCTATAGCAATCAGCCCCAGCATTTT. This codes for CASSANAGYSNQPQHF.

This clonotype is classed as medium-sized. Because this beta chain is a stray read in a library intended to capture alpha chains, its abundance should not be given much weight. The chain couples TRBV14 to TRBJ2-1; 7 bases are a match to TRBD2. Germline-derived CDR1 and CDR2 are SGHDN and FVKESK. Trimming removed 4 bases from V and 9 bases from J; junction bases left unmatched: 9. The length of the CDR3 is 14 residues. CDR3 in DNA: TGTGCCAGCAGCCTACAAGGGGTAGCGGGTGAGCAGTTCTTC. Protein: CASSLQGVAGEQFF. The full variable domain, its missing parts supplied by reference TRBV14 and TRBJ2-1, is EAGVTQFPSHSVIEKGQTVTLRCDPISGHDNLYWYRRVMGKEIKFLLHFVKESKQDESGMPNNRFLAERTGGTYSTLKVQPAELEDSGVYFCASSLQGVAGEQFFGPGTRLTVL.

This clonotype appeared many times. In a library made to pick up alpha chains, this beta chain is a stray read with a size that means little. The chain combines TRBV20-1 with TRBJ1-1; the match to TRBD1 covers 7 bases. Germline CDR1 is DFQATT and CDR2 is SNEGSKA (reference sequence). V lost 3 bases, J lost 5 bases, and 6 bases stayed unmatched. The CDR3 is 13 amino acids. In DNA form, the CDR3 reads TGCAGTGCTAGGACAGGGTTTGGGACTGAAGCTTTCTTT. Amino acid sequence: CSARTGFGTEAFF.

This clonotype was detected many times. The size of this beta chain means little, since it is a stray read in a library made for alpha chains. The rearrangement uses TRBV7-9 and TRBJ1-2; 7 nucleotides align to TRBD1. Germline lookup yields CDR1 SEHNR and CDR2 FQNEAQ (reference sequence). Trimming at V came to 5 bases and at J to 2 bases, leaving 11 bases not matched to a gene. This CDR3 has 16 amino acids. The CDR3 DNA is TGTGCCAGCAGCAGCTCCGGGACAGAGTACAACTATGGCTACACCTTC. It encodes CASSSSGTEYNYGYTF.

In its sample, this clonotype was seen many times. In a library made to pick up alpha chains, this beta chain is a stray read with a size that means little. V gene TRBV7-2 combines with J gene TRBJ1-1; D is unresolved. This CDR3 spans 14 amino acids. The ends were cut back, 6 bases at V and 4 bases at J, with 15 bases in the middle. Germline CDR1 SGHTA, CDR2 FQGNSA. CDR3 protein: CASRALGRVTEAFF. CDR3 nucleotides: TGTGCCAGCAGGGCCTTAGGTAGGGTCACTGAAGCTTTCTTT.

In its sample, this clonotype was seen many times. Because the library targeted alpha chains, this beta chain is an off-target read whose size means little. V gene TRBV5-1 combines with J gene TRBJ1-2; TRBD1 is a possible D gene (5 bases). Germline CDR1 SGHRS, CDR2 YFSETQ. Between the trimmed V and J ends, which lost 4 bases and 5 bases, there was a span of 12 bases. The CDR3 extends over 13 amino acids. The CDR3 DNA reads as TGCGCCAGCAGCACCGGGACGGAATATGGCTACACCTTC. Translation gives CASSTGTEYGYTF.

To note about this clonotype: Because this beta chain is a stray read in a library intended to capture alpha chains, its abundance should not be given much weight. V and J are TRBV7-6 and TRBJ2-7; D is possibly TRBD1 or TRBD2 (5 bases each). The CDR3 has 13 amino acids. Germline V gene lookup returns CDR1 SGHVS and CDR2 FNYEAQ. Trimming pared 5 bases from V and 3 bases from J, leaving 11 bases between. CDR3 coding DNA: TGTGCCAGCAGCCCGGGACCGAACTACGAGCAGTACTTC. It translates to CASSPGPNYEQYF. Full variable domain (rest looked up from reference TRBV7-6 and TRBJ2-7): GAGVSQSPRYKVTKRGQDVALRCDPISGHVSLYWYRQALGQGPEFLTYFNYEAQQDKSGLPNDRFSAERPEGSISTLTIQRTEQRDSAMYRCASSPGPNYEQYFGPGTRLTVT.

A remark on this clonotype: Little can be read into the size of this beta chain, an off-target read in a library designed for alpha chains. The J gene is TRBJ2-1, the V gene TRBV11-2, with a weak D call TRBD1 (6 bases). This CDR3 is built from 13 residues. The V gene lost 4 bases and the J gene lost 9 bases, with 13 bases spanning the gap. Per the germline V gene, CDR1 is SGHAT and CDR2 is FQNNGV. CDR3 region: CASSWQPQGEQFF. As DNA, the CDR3 is TGTGCCAGCAGCTGGCAACCACAGGGTGAGCAGTTCTTC.

Remarks on this clonotype: This beta chain represents an off-target read in a library built for alpha chains; its size is of limited meaning. The V gene is TRBV2, the J gene TRBJ2-5; D remains ambiguous. The CDR3 is 13 amino acids. V was clipped by 6 bases and J by 5 bases, with 13 bases between them. Looked up from germline, CDR1 is SNHLY and CDR2 is FYNNEI. The CDR3 DNA reads as TGTGCCAGCAGCCTGACAAACGGGGAGACCCAGTACTTC. Translating it yields CASSLTNGETQYF.

This clonotype is medium-sized in the sample. Found in a library prepared for alpha chains, this beta chain is an off-target read, and its abundance has little meaning. V gene TRBV7-6 combines with J gene TRBJ2-2, with D possibly matching TRBD1 (5 bases). CDR1 is SGHVS, CDR2 FNYEAQ, per germline. The CDR3 covers 15 residues. The V end was cut by 5 bases, the J end by 0 bases, with 10 bases between. The CDR3: CASSIQATNTGELFF. CDR3 DNA: TGTGCCAGCAGCATACAGGCGACGAACACCGGGGAGCTGTTTTTT.

This clonotype was counted a few times. The library was designed around alpha chains, so this beta chain is a stray read whose abundance carries little weight. The rearrangement uses TRBV5-1 and TRBJ2-2, with 7 positions matching TRBD1. This CDR3 is built from 15 residues. V dropped 3 bases and J dropped 5; count of bases not matched to a gene: 7. Germline assignment: CDR1 SGHRS and CDR2 YFSETQ. For the CDR3, the DNA is TGCGCCAGCAGCTCCCAGGGGGAAGGAACCGGGGAGCTGTTTTTT. Amino acid sequence: CASSSQGEGTGELFF.

The table lists this clonotype with a few counts. Since it is a stray read in a library aimed at alpha chains, this beta chain has a size that is not meaningful. The V call is TRBV20-1, the J call TRBJ2-3; D is unresolved. V was trimmed by 3 bases and J by 0 bases, leaving 13 bases between them. CDR1 is DFQATT and CDR2 is SNEGSKA in the germline V gene (reference sequence). This CDR3 contains 15 residues. The CDR3: CSARSGASSTDTQYF. CDR3 sequence (DNA): TGCAGTGCTAGGTCTGGCGCTTCTAGCACAGATACGCAGTATTTT.

This clonotype is medium-sized by share. Found in a library prepared for alpha chains, this beta chain is an off-target read, and its abundance has little meaning. The chain recombines TRBV11-3 with TRBJ1-2, with D possibly being TRBD1 (5 bases). Germline V gene sequence: CDR1 SGHNT, CDR2 YENEEA. The CDR3 contains 16 residues. Trimming removed 0 bases at V and 2 bases at J, with 13 bases between. CDR3 region: CASSLEGRGGNYGYTF. In nucleotides, the CDR3 is TGTGCCAGCAGCTTAGAAGGTCGGGGCGGAAACTATGGCTACACCTTC.

This clonotype is termed medium-sized (0.01 to 0.1%). Being off target in a library aimed at alpha chains, this beta chain has a size of little meaning. The rearrangement joins TRBV12-3 or TRBV12-4 to TRBJ2-1, with 8 nucleotides matching TRBD2. The CDR3 is 16 residues long. J was trimmed by 1 base and V by 7 bases; bases with no gene match: 9. In nucleotides, the CDR3 is TGTGCCAGCATCCTAAGCGGGAGTAGGTCCTACAATGAGCAGTTCTTC. Translated, it gives CASILSGSRSYNEQFF.

To note about this clonotype: At one of its ends the junction is not consistent with the germline gene, which may arise from a read error. As an off-target read in a library built for alpha chains, this beta chain has a frequency of little significance. The V gene is TRBV12-3 or TRBV12-4, the J gene TRBJ1-5; unclear D gene. This CDR3 region has 16 residues. In nucleotides, the CDR3 is TGTGCCAGCAGTGCTAACGCGGGCTATAGCAATCGGCCCCAGCATTTT. Residues: CASSANAGYSNRPQHF.

This clonotype was counted many times. This beta chain is an off-target read within a library intended for alpha chains, so its frequency means little. V gene TRBV20-1 combines with J gene TRBJ1-4; unclear D gene. V gave up 6 bases and J gave up 6 bases, with 11 bases separating them. Germline CDR1 DFQATT, CDR2 SNEGSKA (reference sequence). The CDR3 covers 12 residues. The CDR3 DNA follows: TGCAGTGCCCCTCGTGGGGATGAAAAACTGTTTTTT. Translated: CSAPRGDEKLFF.